This TCR beta chain was observed in a study of neurological immune-mediated disorders. TCRdb reanalysed the 5' RACE reads using MiXCR and keeps one entry per CDR3 protein. The sample holds over 35,000 distinct CDR3 sequences; roughly 2.5% are singletons and the top ten take about 2.4%. At least ten counts were recorded for this clonotype. The germline gives CDR1 SEHNR, CDR2 FQNEAQ (reference sequence). The CDR3 sequence is 13 residues long. V dropped 6 bases and J dropped 5 bases, with 13 bases sitting between them. The rearrangement joins TRBV7-9 to TRBJ2-5; D may match TRBD1 or TRBD2 (5 bases each). Sequenced material: PBMCs. This receptor was identified in a man in his fifties with multiple sclerosis. CDR3 DNA: TGTGCCAGCAGGGGACCGTTTACGGAGACCCAGTACTTC. Translated, it gives CASRGPFTETQYF.